These 8 T cell receptor beta chains were all obtained from the same sample, sequenced in a study of CD8 T cells in ankylosing spondylitis. Study observations and caveats: In ankylosing spondylitis blood, a motif of about 8 highly homologous TCR beta variants appeared characteristic.

One entry per CDR3 protein results from TCRdb running MiXCR on the 5' RACE reads. This sample yields under 850,000 distinct CDR3 sequences, of which roughly 20% are seen a single time; under 20% belongs to the top ten. What these receptors recognize is not known. Sequenced material: blood, either unsorted or a sorted T cell fraction (not recorded which). The source is a male donor with ankylosing spondylitis.

This clonotype was recorded a few times. The rearrangement links TRBV20-1 to TRBJ1-2; 7 nucleotides line up with TRBD1. Germline V gene data show CDR1 as DFQATT and CDR2 as SNEGSKA (reference sequence). The CDR3 loop spans 14 amino acids. The trim removed 8 bases at V and 6 bases at J, leaving 15 bases unmatched. CDR3 DNA: TGCAGTACCGAGGGAGACAGGGTGGGTGATGGCTACACCTTC. Translation gives CSTEGDRVGDGYTF.

This chain connects TRBV3-1 to TRBJ2-5; possible D gene TRBD2, 6 bases. The CDR3 covers 13 residues. V was shortened by 3 bases and J by 7 bases, with 12 bases between the two germline ends. Germline CDR1 is LGHDT and CDR2 is YNNKEL (reference sequence). CDR3 in amino acids: CASSQGGGRTQYF. The CDR3 DNA reads TGTGCCAGCAGCCAGGGGGGTGGAAGGACCCAGTACTTC.

The rearrangement joins TRBV9 to TRBJ1-2; 7 bases map to TRBD1. The V gene's germline CDR1 is SGDLS and CDR2 YYNGEE. The V gene end was trimmed by 0 bases and the J gene end by 5 bases; junction bases not matched to a gene: 13. The CDR3 is 17 residues long. The CDR3 DNA sequence: TGTGCCAGCAGCGTAGAAGGAGGGGGCGTCTCGGCATATGGCTACACCTTC. It encodes CASSVEGGGVSAYGYTF.

On this clonotype: Relative to the germline gene, one junction end is altered; a read error may explain this. This rearrangement joins TRBV20-1 to TRBJ2-2; D is perhaps TRBD1 (5 bases). This CDR3 is built from 16 residues. The germline V gene has CDR1 DFQATT and CDR2 SNEGSKA (reference sequence). The CDR3 DNA follows: TGCTGTGCTAAGGGGTCAGGAGTCGCGAACACCGGGGAGCTGTTTTTT. Its translation: CCAKGSGVANTGELFF.

This rearrangement joins TRBV29-1 to TRBJ2-2; D could derive from TRBD1 or TRBD2 (5 bases each). CDR1 and CDR2 (germline): SQVTM, ANQGSEA. V shed 7 bases and J shed 4 bases, with 16 bases lying between them. CDR3 length: 14 residues. The CDR3: CSAAGTPSTGELFF. For the CDR3, the DNA is TGCAGCGCTGCCGGGACCCCAAGCACCGGGGAGCTGTTTTTT.

The V and J genes are TRBV12-3 or TRBV12-4 and TRBJ2-7; the D gene is possibly TRBD1 (5 bases). V gave up 5 bases and J gave up 0 bases, with 8 bases separating them. The length of the CDR3 is 13 residues. The CDR3 DNA sequence: TGTGCCAGCAGTGACAGCGTCTCCTACGAGCAGTACTTC. Protein product: CASSDSVSYEQYF.

This clonotype occurred many times. The chain uses TRBV5-1 and TRBJ1-6, with TRBD1 matching over 8 bases. From germline, CDR1 is SGHRS and CDR2 YFSETQ. The CDR3 is 14 residues long. The J segment lost 6 bases and the V segment lost 4 bases, leaving 3 bases of the junction unmatched. The CDR3 DNA reads as TGCGCCAGCAGCACGGGACAGGTTAATTCACCCCTCCACTTT. This sequence encodes CASSTGQVNSPLHF. Filled out from reference TRBV5-1 and TRBJ1-6, the complete variable domain reads KAGVTQTPRYLIKTRGQQVTLSCSPISGHRSVSWYQQTPGQGLQFLFEYFSETQRNKGNFPGRFSGRQFSNSRSEMNVSTLELGDSALYLCASSTGQVNSPLHFGNGTRLTVT.

The table lists this clonotype with a few counts. This chain connects TRBV29-1 to TRBJ2-4; D possibly corresponds to TRBD1 (6 bases). V lost 1 base and J lost 1, with 11 bases in between. The length of the CDR3 is 15 residues. Germline values: CDR1 SQVTM, CDR2 ANQGSEA. CDR3 loop: CSVEAGRGAKNIQYF. As DNA, the CDR3 is TGCAGCGTTGAAGCGGGCAGGGGTGCCAAAAACATTCAGTACTTC.